Listed here is a single TCR beta chain. Profiling relied on immunoSEQ multiplex PCR, and the TCRdb table lists in-frame clones only, not all of them. The sample yields more than 2,000,000 clones, 85% to 95% seen once. V lost 1 base, J lost 5 bases, and 6 bases lay in between. The CDR3 consists of 13 residues. Germline lookup yields CDR1 SGHTA and CDR2 FQGNSA. This sample is part of a study of shared clonotypes between healthy human individuals. The sample consisted of naive CD4+ T cells from PBMCs. Subset in this sample: CD45RA+ positively selected. The chain has TRBV7-2 and TRBJ2-1; D is ambiguous. The TCR originated in a man aged 18-30 years in good health. Some clones in this sample may be carry-over from other donors' samples. CDR3 sequence: CASSLVVDNEQFF. CDR3 nucleotide sequence: TGTGCCAGCAGCTTAGTGGTCGACAATGAGCAGTTCTTC.